This T cell receptor beta chain originates from a study of metastatic and nonmetastatic thyroid tumors. About the study: Repertoires from malignant and benign thyroid patients were compared across blood and tumor or nodule tissue. Study-level points and caveats: Benign nodules were reported to have significantly lower TCR beta diversity than malignant thyroid tumors, in blood and tumor.

This clone was found a few times. As yet, its antigen is unknown. The same CDR3 arises from other DNA sequences in this sample as well. Before thyroid surgery, none of the patients had received any treatment. Under the authors' procedure: In papillary thyroid cancer, a distant-metastasis classifier was built using CDR3 differences across clinicopathological groups. MiXCR re-clonotyped the PCR reads for TCRdb. It is TCRdb's table, rather than the study itself, that gives the V and J calls and clone size. The table records 12,000 or so clones, around 30% of them present only once. The receptor was isolated from a male donor with papillary thyroid cancer or a benign thyroid nodule (not recorded which). Some clones in this sample may be carry-over from other donors' samples. What was sequenced was adjacent normal tissue.

CDR3 residues: CASSSKLSEIYTF. The DNA of the CDR3 is TGTGCCAGTAGTTCTAAGTTGTCTGAGATCTACACCTTC. The chain employs TRBV19 and TRBJ1-2, with D unclear. The germline V and J ends were trimmed by 5 bases and 10 bases, with 17 bases remaining between them. Per germline, CDR1 LNHDA and CDR2 SQIVND (reference sequence). CDR3 length: 13 amino acids.